This TCR beta chain is from a study of cytomegalovirus exposure and HLA in healthy donors (dated by TCRdb to 2017 to 2019). Looking at the study overall: An earlier analysis of roughly 610 of the donors reported approximately 300 Gb of sequence data and roughly 120 million unique TCR beta sequences obtained from some 200 million T cells. Roughly 310 gigabases of sequencing data and 78 million or so unique TCR sequences were included in an early release covering roughly 700 HLA-typed donors. Of the roughly 400 genotyped donors, approximately 83% fell in the genetic ancestry cluster associated with self-reported Caucasian donors. The study aimed to test whether cataloging public T cell receptors could reveal signatures of past pathogen exposure. Using immunosequencing, the study profiled T cell repertoires from about 620 subjects and related those repertoires to cytomegalovirus serostatus. A separate validation cohort of 100 to 150 different subjects was used in addition to the 666-subject first cohort. To predict cytomegalovirus infection status, the study brought together high-throughput TCR immunosequencing, statistical association of individual TCRs with disease status, and machine learning. A later analysis re-examined previously published TCR beta repertoires from more than 550 donors and added high-resolution HLA genotyping to investigate patterns of TCR occurrence. Rather than drawing on any new phenotypic data, the later analysis identified candidate immune exposures from TCR beta sequences and the way those sequences occurred across donors. To decide whether each TCR beta V gene segment behaved as functional or pseudogenic, an earlier analysis of several hundred of the donors relied on high-throughput TCR beta sequencing. Alongside the repertoire data, information on donor age, sex, ethnicity and CMV serostatus was compiled. A later genetic analysis took genome-wide SNP genotypes for about three fifths of the 666 donors and used that subset as a discovery cohort. All discovery cohort repertoires had been generated on a single sequencing platform. Class I and class II HLA loci were covered by the typing at four-digit resolution. The number of typed donors differed by locus: about 620-640 for A, B, C, DRB1 and DQB1; approximately 520 for DQA1; over 600 for DPA1; and 400 to 480 for DPB1. About five DR-DQ haplotypes were treated as single units for association and clustering because of strong linkage in the cohort. Among over 350 genotyped donors of the cohort, an average of around 240,000 unique TCR beta nucleotide sequences were sequenced per donor, about a sixth of them non-productive.

In total, over 600 healthy bone marrow donors made up the cohort. At the time of sampling, all cohort members were nominally healthy, though unrecorded immune exposures were likely present. The donor tested CMV seropositive, placing the donor among the 289 seropositive members of the cohort. Every donor gave a peripheral blood sample, and the peripheral blood mononuclear cells from that sample were used for TCR beta sequencing. Genomic DNA extraction from the blood cell samples was performed with the Qiagen DNeasy Blood Extraction Kit. Note on this clone: Its binding antigen is unknown. No clone much larger than this one lies a single base away; base qualities are absent.

The cysteine opens and the phenylalanine closes a CDR3 of 16 amino acids. Of all the DNA, just the CDR3 is kept, 48 bases in frame from base 1. For this chain, trimming is 3 bases at the V end and 2 bases at the J end, and the number of junction bases without a gene match is 9. CDR1 and CDR2, looked up from the germline V gene, are SGHVS and FNYEAQ. The method behind the library was the immunoSEQ multiplex PCR assay. For the multiplex PCR, a mixture combining 60 forward primers for TCR Vbeta segments and 13 reverse primers for TCR Jbeta segments was used. A multiplex PCR assay on genomic DNA amplified the CDR3 region of rearranged TCR beta genes. The amplified TCR beta libraries were sequenced on the Illumina HiSeq System as 87-base-pair reads. From the authors' description of their analysis: A later analysis tallied 75 million to 95 million unique TCR beta chains across the 666 repertoires, and some 12 million of those chains were shared by two or more donors. Raw reads were error-corrected and collapsed into unique sequences with a nearest-neighbor algorithm that merged closely related sequences to remove PCR and sequencing errors. To assign V, D and J gene segments, CDR3 sequences were aligned to IMGT reference sequences. For a sequence to be retained, a match of at least six nucleotides to both a V gene segment and a J gene segment was required. Rearrangements were classified as productive when the CDR3 lacked stop codons and remained in frame with V and J, and all other rearrangements were classified as non-productive. CDR3 was defined according to IMGT convention as the region running from the second conserved V-encoded cysteine to the conserved J-encoded phenylalanine. The earlier analysis of fewer than 700 of the donors excluded sequences that lacked an unambiguous match to a single V gene segment. An earlier analysis of several hundred of the donors classified V segments as functional when productive rearrangements were above 56.7% and as segregating when the standard deviation between donors was above 5%. A statistical classification framework was built for diagnosing cytomegalovirus status from the catalog of TCR beta chain sequences. In a later analysis, V and J genes were assigned by comparing TCR nucleotide sequences against IMGT/GENE-DB human TR gene sequences. In a later analysis, CDR3 sequences and most-parsimonious VDJ recombination scenarios were assigned using the TCRdist pipeline. In a later analysis, every TCR beta chain was defined by the combination of its CDR3 amino acid sequence and its V-gene family, and reads without a unique V-gene family were dropped. A later analysis removed 500 to 650 highly shared, low-generation-probability nucleotide sequences to deal with suspected cross-contamination and a sequencing artifact. A later analysis calculated a clonal expansion index for each public chain from normalized within-repertoire ranks of inferred template counts. Generation probabilities in a later analysis came from a VDJ recombination model fitted to out-of-frame rearrangements, and those results were checked against IGoR. Hypergeometric tests were used in a later analysis to score TCR-TCR, TCR-HLA and TCR-CMV co-occurrence, with a repertoire-size bias correction applied to the TCR pairs. To estimate false discovery rates, a later analysis permuted the HLA or CMV assignments 20 times. In a later analysis, co-occurring TCRs were grouped with DBSCAN, and TCRdist sequence similarity was added when clustering was performed within HLA-allele-positive subsets. Co-occurrence clustering excluded repertoires with fewer than 30,000 or more than 120,000 public chains, plus five with anomalous nucleotide sharing. What TCRdb holds here is the immuneACCESS table cut down to in-frame rearrangements. Part of the clones is not present; checked against another copy, under half of the missing clones reflect an unresolved V gene, and the others are unexplained. V and J calls and clone size are copied from that table; D and trimming were computed from the DNA. The sample table contains around 120,000 clones; only one count was recorded for about four fifths of them. Of the sample, around 8.5% falls within the top ten clones.

The research as a whole found: Presence/absence analyses assumed roughly uniform sequencing depth across donors, an assumption that may not hold. Some IMGT-functional V segments, including TRBV6-2 and TRBV6-3, could not be distinguished by the 87-base-pair reads and were therefore excluded. When HLA alleles, especially DR and DQ, strongly co-occurred, TCR associations were difficult to assign to individual alleles. According to a later genetic analysis, donors in an Asian-associated ancestry cluster had fewer N-insertions in productive TCRs than the roughly 670-donor mean. A later analysis reported that several top co-occurrence clusters appeared linked to parvovirus B19, influenza, CMV and Epstein-Barr virus. A few of the identified cytomegalovirus-associated TCR beta chains were confirmed in vitro to be specific for cytomegalovirus antigens. According to a later analysis, TCR association rates differed among HLA loci, with DRB1 alleles showing the most associated TCRs and HLA-C alleles showing the fewest. A cluster of highly shared sequence variants was judged likely to be a technical artifact of the sequencing pipeline. The classifier was reported to diagnose cytomegalovirus status with high specificity and sensitivity in both the original and validation cohorts. The study listed 150 to 200 TCR beta chains as associated with cytomegalovirus. Because some donors lacked HLA typing at each locus, the association tests relied only on the typed subset. Broadly in line with IMGT annotations, most TCR beta V segments showed up in productive rearrangements about 87% or about 30% of the time in an earlier analysis of roughly 590 of the donors. At a false discovery rate of 0.05, a later analysis linked under 20,000 TCR beta sequences to specific HLA alleles. V-gene and J-gene trimming of TCR beta chains was associated with a missense DCLRE1C variant in a later genetic analysis, and the association was replicated in an independent cohort. The only immune exposure information available for the cohort was CMV serostatus. Correlated functional status among segregating V segments might be attributable to linkage disequilibrium, but an unknown experimental factor could not be ruled out. A further reported finding was that TCR beta sequences accurately predicted the HLA-A and HLA-B alleles for most subjects in the first cohort. The cohort was sequenced for TCR beta chains only, and without alpha or paired-chain data the features that could be detected were limited. Because counts were too low, around 18 rarely observed V segments, including chromosome 9 orphons, were left out of the earlier analysis of roughly 600 of the donors. The authors suggested that the approach could potentially be generalized to other disease states and immunological phenotypes. In a later analysis, most CMV-associated TCR beta chains were found to appear HLA-restricted, with HLA associations seemingly driven largely by CMV exposure. Most TCR sequences were observed very rarely across donors, whereas some public TCRs were present in many individuals. In a later analysis, HLA-associated TCR beta chains were found to be more clonally expanded and to have lower generation probabilities than equally common non-associated chains.

This sequence originates from a woman aged 45-65 years in good health and CMV-seropositive. The rearrangement combines TRBV7-6 with TRBJ2-7, and 8 junctional nucleotides match TRBD1. Material for sequencing was PBMCs. Read as DNA, the sequence is TGTGCCAGCAGCTTGCGTCCCGGACAGGGTACCTACGAGCAGTACTTC. It encodes CASSLRPGQGTYEQYF.